Following are 12 T cell receptor beta chains from one sample sequenced in a study of T cells after posttransplantation cyclophosphamide. Clones were sequenced by immunoSEQ multiplex PCR, and TCRdb holds only the in-frame ones, with some missing. This sample has 15,000 to 20,000 clones and no singletons, with roughly 0.54% in the ten largest. A marrow graft followed busulfan-fludarabine conditioning, with cyclophosphamide on days +3 and +4. This sample comprised PBMCs, obtained after allogeneic stem cell transplant with posttransplant cyclophosphamide. These receptors originate from a female patient between 30 and 45 years old who received an allogeneic stem cell transplant from a related donor, was CMV-positive, and had no GVHD. Some T cells may be graft donor cells.

This clone was seen ten or more times. The V gene is TRBV5-1, the J gene TRBJ2-7; 8 bases map to TRBD1. The CDR3 spans 16 residues. Germline V gene lookup returns CDR1 SGHRS and CDR2 YFSETQ. Unmatched junction bases numbered 15, after V lost 4 bases and J lost 6 bases. The DNA of the CDR3 is TGCGCCAGCAGCCAATCACAGGGGGGTGCCTTCGGCGAGCAGTACTTC. It encodes CASSQSQGGAFGEQYF.

In this sample, this clone turned up many times. The chain combines TRBV27 with TRBJ1-5; 10 bases line up with TRBD1. CDR3 length equals 14 residues. Trimming at V came to 4 bases and at J to 6 bases, leaving 3 bases not matched to a gene. CDR1 MNHEY and CDR2 SMNVEV come from the germline V gene (reference sequence). CDR3 nucleotides: TGTGCCAGCAGTTCGGGACAGGGGTTTCAGCCCCAGCATTTT. It yields the protein CASSSGQGFQPQHF.

This clone was recorded at least ten times. The V and J genes are TRBV30 and TRBJ1-1; 12 nucleotides agree with TRBD1. Per germline, CDR1 GTSNPN and CDR2 SVGIG (reference sequence). This CDR3 has 14 residues. The CDR3 DNA reads TGTGCGGCGGGACAGGGGGCGGTGAACACTGAAGCTTTCTTT. Its translation: CAAGQGAVNTEAFF.

This clone appeared many times. The chain employs TRBV14 and TRBJ2-1, with TRBD2 matching 9 bases. This CDR3 contains 15 residues. V lost 6 bases to trimming and J lost 5 bases; unmatched junction nucleotides: 8. CDR1 is SGHDN, CDR2 FVKESK, per germline. This chain's CDR3 is CASRSSGRGDNEQFF. In DNA form, the CDR3 reads TGTGCCAGCAGGAGTAGCGGGAGAGGTGACAATGAGCAGTTCTTC.

This clone appeared many times. The V call is TRBV5-1, the J call TRBJ2-7; 15 bases fit TRBD2. From germline, CDR1 is SGHRS and CDR2 YFSETQ. This CDR3 comprises 19 residues. The junction had 13 bases not matched to a gene; V was cut back by 4 bases and J by 2 bases. CDR3 DNA: TGCGCCAGCAGCCAAGCGGGACTAGCGGGAGGAGGCCGACCCTACGAGCAGTACTTC. The encoded protein is CASSQAGLAGGGRPYEQYF.

Concerning this clone itself: This clone may be a read error of a much larger clone one base away. The chain recombines TRBV7-9 with TRBJ2-5, with 11 bases lining up with TRBD2. TRBJ2-7 explains the end of the DNA better; the J call may be wrong. CDR3 length equals 17 residues. Germline-derived CDR1 and CDR2 are SEHNR and FQNEAQ (reference sequence). The DNA of the CDR3 is TGTGCCAGCGGCTCCGGGACTAGCGGCGGGACCCCCTACGAGCAGTACTTC. Translating it yields CASGSGTSGGTPYEQYF.

This clone was observed many times. This same CDR3 is encoded by further DNA sequences in the sample. The genes are TRBV7-3 and TRBJ2-1, with a weak D call TRBD2 (5 bases). CDR3 length: 18 amino acids. With 1 base removed from V and 0 bases from J, the gap between germline ends came to 16 bases. Germline values: CDR1 SGHTA, CDR2 FQGTGA. The CDR3 region is CASSLIPLRTYSYNEQFF. CDR3 bases: TGTGCCAGCAGCTTAATACCCCTCCGGACTTACTCCTACAATGAGCAGTTCTTC.

In this sample, this clone turned up many times. This sequence joins TRBV6-6 and TRBJ2-1; 12 positions agree with TRBD2. CDR1 and CDR2 (germline): MNHNY, SVGAGI (reference sequence). V gave up 6 bases and J gave up 5 bases; unmatched junction bases: 8. The CDR3 totals 16 residues. DNA for the CDR3: TGTGCCAGCAGGTTCGATCTAGCGGGAGGGCACAATGAGCAGTTCTTC. Its protein product is CASRFDLAGGHNEQFF.

This clone came up many times. This sequence joins TRBV11-3 and TRBJ2-5; possibly TRBD1 for D (6 bases). CDR3 length: 13 amino acids. The V end was cut by 5 bases, the J end by 4 bases, with 11 bases between. Germline V CDR1 and CDR2: SGHNT, YENEEA. CDR3 sequence: CASSNRASETQYF. DNA of the CDR3: TGTGCCAGCAGCAACAGGGCGTCAGAGACCCAGTACTTC.

There are many counts of this clone. The chain links TRBV2 to TRBJ1-1, with unresolved D. The CDR3 loop spans 13 amino acids. Germline V gene data show CDR1 as SNHLY and CDR2 as FYNNEI. V lost 10 bases and J 1 base, leaving 13 bases between the germline ends. The DNA of the CDR3 is TGTGCCACCGCGGGCCAGTCGAACACTGAAGCTTTCTTT. Its protein product is CATAGQSNTEAFF.

This clone was counted ten times or more. The chain combines TRBV28 with TRBJ1-5, with 8 bases lining up with TRBD1. V was clipped by 4 bases and J by 9 bases; unmatched bases: 17. The CDR3 runs 17 residues. Germline CDR1 MDHEN, CDR2 SYDVKM. CDR3 nucleotides: TGTGCCAGCAGTTCTTACGCACGGGGACAGGTTGGTCTGCCCCAGCATTTT. Translating it yields CASSSYARGQVGLPQHF. The full variable domain, rest sourced from reference TRBV28 and TRBJ1-5, is DVKVTQSSRYLVKRTGEKVFLECVQDMDHENMFWYRQDPGLGLRLIYFSYDVKMKEKGDIPEGYSVSREKKERFSLILESASTNQTSMYLCASSSYARGQVGLPQHFGDGTRLSIL.

This clone was counted many times. The chain employs TRBV7-2 and TRBJ1-3, with unresolved D. The germline CDR1 and CDR2 sequences are SGHTA and FQGNSA. There are 12 residues in the CDR3. V was pared by 2 bases and J by 8 bases, with 7 bases between. CDR3 nucleotide sequence: TGTGCCAGCAGCTTAATCGGAGACACCATATATTTT. This codes for CASSLIGDTIYF.